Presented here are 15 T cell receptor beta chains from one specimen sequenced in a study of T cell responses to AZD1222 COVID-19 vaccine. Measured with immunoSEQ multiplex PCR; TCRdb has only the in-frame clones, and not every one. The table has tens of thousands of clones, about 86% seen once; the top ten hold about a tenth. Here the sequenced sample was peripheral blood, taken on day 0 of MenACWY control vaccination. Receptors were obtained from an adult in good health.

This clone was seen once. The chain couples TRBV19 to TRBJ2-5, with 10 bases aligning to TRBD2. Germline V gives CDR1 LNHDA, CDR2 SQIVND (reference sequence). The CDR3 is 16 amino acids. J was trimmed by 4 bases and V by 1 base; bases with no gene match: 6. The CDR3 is CASSIAQRGGLETQYF. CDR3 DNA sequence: TGTGCCAGTAGTATAGCCCAGCGGGGGGGCCTAGAGACCCAGTACTTC.

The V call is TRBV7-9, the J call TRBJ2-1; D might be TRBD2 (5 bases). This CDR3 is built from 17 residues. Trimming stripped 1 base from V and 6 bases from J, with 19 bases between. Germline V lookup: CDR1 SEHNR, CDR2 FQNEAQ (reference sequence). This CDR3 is CASSLGVGRGTINEQFF. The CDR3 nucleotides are TGTGCCAGCAGCTTAGGTGTGGGGAGAGGTACGATCAATGAGCAGTTCTTC.

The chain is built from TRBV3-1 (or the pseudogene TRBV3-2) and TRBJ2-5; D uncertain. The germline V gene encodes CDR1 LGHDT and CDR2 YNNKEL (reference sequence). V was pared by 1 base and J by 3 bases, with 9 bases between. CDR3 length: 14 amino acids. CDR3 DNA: TGTGCCAGCAGCCAAGTAGTTGCGGAAGAGACCCAGTACTTC. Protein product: CASSQVVAEETQYF.

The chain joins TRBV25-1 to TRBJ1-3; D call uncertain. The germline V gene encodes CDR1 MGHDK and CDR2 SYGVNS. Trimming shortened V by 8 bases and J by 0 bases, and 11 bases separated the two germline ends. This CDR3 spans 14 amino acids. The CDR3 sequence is CASSLTGSGNTIYF. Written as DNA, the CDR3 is TGTGCCAGCTCCCTTACCGGCTCTGGAAACACCATATATTTT.

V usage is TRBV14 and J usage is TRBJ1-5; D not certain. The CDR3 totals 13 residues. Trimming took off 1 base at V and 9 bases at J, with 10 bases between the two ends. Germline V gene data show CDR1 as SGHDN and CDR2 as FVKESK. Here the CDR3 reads CASSQAGWGPQHF. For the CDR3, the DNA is TGTGCCAGCAGCCAAGCCGGATGGGGGCCCCAGCATTTT. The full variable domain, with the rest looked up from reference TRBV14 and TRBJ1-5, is EAGVTQFPSHSVIEKGQTVTLRCDPISGHDNLYWYRRVMGKEIKFLLHFVKESKQDESGMPNNRFLAERTGGTYSTLKVQPAELEDSGVYFCASSQAGWGPQHFGDGTRLSIL.

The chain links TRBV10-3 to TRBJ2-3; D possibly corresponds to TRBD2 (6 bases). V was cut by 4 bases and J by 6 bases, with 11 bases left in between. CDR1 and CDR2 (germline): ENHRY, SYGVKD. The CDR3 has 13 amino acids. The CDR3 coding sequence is TGTGCCATCAGTGGTGGGGGGTCGGATACGCAGTATTTT. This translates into CAISGGGSDTQYF.

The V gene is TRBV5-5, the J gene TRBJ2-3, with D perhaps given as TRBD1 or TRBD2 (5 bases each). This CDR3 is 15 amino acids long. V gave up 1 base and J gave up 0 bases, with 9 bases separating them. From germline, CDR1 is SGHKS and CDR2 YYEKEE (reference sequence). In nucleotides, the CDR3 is TGTGCCAGCAGCTTGCGATGGGGGAGCACAGATACGCAGTATTTT. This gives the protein CASSLRWGSTDTQYF. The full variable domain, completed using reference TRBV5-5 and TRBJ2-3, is DAGVTQSPTHLIKTRGQQVTLRCSPISGHKSVSWYQQVLGQGPQFIFQYYEKEERGRGNFPDRFSARQFPNYSSELNVNALLLGDSALYLCASSLRWGSTDTQYFGPGTRLTVL.

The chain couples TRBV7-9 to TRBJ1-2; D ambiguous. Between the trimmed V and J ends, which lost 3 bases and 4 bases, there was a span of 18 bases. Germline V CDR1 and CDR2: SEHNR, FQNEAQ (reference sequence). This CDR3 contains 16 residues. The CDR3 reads CASSLDLLRLVYGYTF. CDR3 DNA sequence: TGTGCCAGCAGCTTGGATCTCCTAAGACTGGTCTATGGCTACACCTTC. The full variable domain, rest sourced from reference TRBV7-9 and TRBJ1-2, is DTGVSQNPRHKITKRGQNVTFRCDPISEHNRLYWYRQTLGQGPEFLTYFQNEAQLEKSRLLSDRFSAERPKGSFSTLEIQRTEQGDSAMYLCASSLDLLRLVYGYTFGSGTRLTVV.

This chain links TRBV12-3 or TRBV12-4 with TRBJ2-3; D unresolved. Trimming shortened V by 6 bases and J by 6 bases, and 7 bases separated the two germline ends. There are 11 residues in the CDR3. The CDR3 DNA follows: TGTGCCAGCAGCCCAACTGATACGCAGTATTTT. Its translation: CASSPTDTQYF.

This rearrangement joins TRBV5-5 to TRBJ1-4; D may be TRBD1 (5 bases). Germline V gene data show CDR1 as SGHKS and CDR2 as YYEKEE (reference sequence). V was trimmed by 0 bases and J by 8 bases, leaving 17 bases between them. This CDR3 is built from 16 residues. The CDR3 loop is CASSLGGRSDGEKLFF. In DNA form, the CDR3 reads TGTGCCAGCAGCTTGGGGGGCAGATCAGACGGGGAAAAACTGTTTTTT. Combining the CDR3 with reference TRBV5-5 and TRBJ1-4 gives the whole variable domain DAGVTQSPTHLIKTRGQQVTLRCSPISGHKSVSWYQQVLGQGPQFIFQYYEKEERGRGNFPDRFSARQFPNYSSELNVNALLLGDSALYLCASSLGGRSDGEKLFFGSGTQLSVL.

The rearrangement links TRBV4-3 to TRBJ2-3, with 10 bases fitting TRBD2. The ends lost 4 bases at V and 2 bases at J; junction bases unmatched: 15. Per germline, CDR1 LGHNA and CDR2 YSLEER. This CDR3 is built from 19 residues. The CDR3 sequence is CASSPRETSGAWSTDTQYF. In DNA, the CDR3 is TGCGCCAGCAGCCCCCGGGAAACTAGCGGGGCGTGGTCCACAGATACGCAGTATTTT.

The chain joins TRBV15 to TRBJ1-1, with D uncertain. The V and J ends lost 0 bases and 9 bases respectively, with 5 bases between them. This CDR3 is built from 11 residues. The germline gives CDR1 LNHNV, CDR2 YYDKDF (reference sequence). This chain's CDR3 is CATSRDQQAFF. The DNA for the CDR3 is TGTGCCACCAGCAGAGATCAACAAGCTTTCTTT.

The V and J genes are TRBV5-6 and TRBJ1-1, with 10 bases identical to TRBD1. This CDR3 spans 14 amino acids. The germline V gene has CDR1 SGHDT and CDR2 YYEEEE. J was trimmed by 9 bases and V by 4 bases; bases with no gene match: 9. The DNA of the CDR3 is TGTGCCAGCAGCAATGACAGGGGGCGCGGTCAAGCTTTCTTT. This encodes CASSNDRGRGQAFF. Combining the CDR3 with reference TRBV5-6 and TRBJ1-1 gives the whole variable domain DAGVTQSPTHLIKTRGQQVTLRCSPKSGHDTVSWYQQALGQGPQFIFQYYEEEERQRGNFPDRFSGHQFPNYSSELNVNALLLGDSALYLCASSNDRGRGQAFFGQGTRLTVV.

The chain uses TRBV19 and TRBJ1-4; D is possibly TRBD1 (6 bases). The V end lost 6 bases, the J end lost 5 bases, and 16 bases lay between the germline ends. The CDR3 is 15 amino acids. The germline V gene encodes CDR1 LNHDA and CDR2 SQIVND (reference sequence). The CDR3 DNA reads TGTGCCAGTAGGGCCTCGAGGAGGGGGAATGAAAAACTGTTTTTT. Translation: CASRASRRGNEKLFF.

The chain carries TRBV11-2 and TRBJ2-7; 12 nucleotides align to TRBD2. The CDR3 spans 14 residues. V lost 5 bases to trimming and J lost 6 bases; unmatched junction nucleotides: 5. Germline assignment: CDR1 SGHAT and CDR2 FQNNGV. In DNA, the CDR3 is TGTGCCAGCAGCATCACACTAGCGGGGGGCGAGCAGTACTTC. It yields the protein CASSITLAGGEQYF.